This T cell receptor beta chain was found in a study of spatial heterogeneity in lung cancer. Background on the study: Raw reads showed each unique TCR and UMI combination turning up more than ten times on average. Regarding the study as a whole: Expanded alpha and beta TCR counts within tumors tracked tumor mutation counts.

Germline V gives CDR1 SGHKS, CDR2 YYEKEE (reference sequence). The V end was cut by 1 base, the J end by 5 bases, with 19 bases between. CDR3 size: 16 residues. TCR cDNA molecules each carried a unique molecular identifier. TCRdb passed the 5' RACE reads through MiXCR, listing each CDR3 protein once. The sample has approximately 400 distinct CDR3 sequences; roughly 15% are singletons. Time point of the sample: sample taken at primary tumor resection. The approximately 78 donors had untreated early-stage non-small cell lung cancer. Whole RNA, which was extracted from tumor, nontumor lung tissue or frozen PBMC, was sequenced without any cell sorting. This clonotype is large within its sample. Its antigen is undetermined.

The rearrangement joins TRBV5-5 to TRBJ2-7; D possibly uses TRBD1 or TRBD2 (5 bases each). The sequencing here drew on lung tumor tissue, taken at surgery. The clonotype was recovered from a male donor with early-stage non-small cell lung cancer. The CDR3 coding sequence is TGTGCCAGCAGCTTGTGGCAGGGAGTACCTACCCACGAGCAGTACGTC. It codes for CASSLWQGVPTHEQYV.